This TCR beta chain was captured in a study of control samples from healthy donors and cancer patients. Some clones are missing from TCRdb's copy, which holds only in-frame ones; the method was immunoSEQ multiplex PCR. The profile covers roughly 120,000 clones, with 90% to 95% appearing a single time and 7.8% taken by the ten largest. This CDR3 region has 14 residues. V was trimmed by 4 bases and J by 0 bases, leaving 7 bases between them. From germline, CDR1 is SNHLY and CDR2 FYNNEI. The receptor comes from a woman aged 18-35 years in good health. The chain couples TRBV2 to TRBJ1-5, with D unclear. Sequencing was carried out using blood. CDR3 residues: CASSGENSNQPQHF. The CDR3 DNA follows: TGTGCCAGCAGTGGGGAAAATAGCAATCAGCCCCAGCATTTT.